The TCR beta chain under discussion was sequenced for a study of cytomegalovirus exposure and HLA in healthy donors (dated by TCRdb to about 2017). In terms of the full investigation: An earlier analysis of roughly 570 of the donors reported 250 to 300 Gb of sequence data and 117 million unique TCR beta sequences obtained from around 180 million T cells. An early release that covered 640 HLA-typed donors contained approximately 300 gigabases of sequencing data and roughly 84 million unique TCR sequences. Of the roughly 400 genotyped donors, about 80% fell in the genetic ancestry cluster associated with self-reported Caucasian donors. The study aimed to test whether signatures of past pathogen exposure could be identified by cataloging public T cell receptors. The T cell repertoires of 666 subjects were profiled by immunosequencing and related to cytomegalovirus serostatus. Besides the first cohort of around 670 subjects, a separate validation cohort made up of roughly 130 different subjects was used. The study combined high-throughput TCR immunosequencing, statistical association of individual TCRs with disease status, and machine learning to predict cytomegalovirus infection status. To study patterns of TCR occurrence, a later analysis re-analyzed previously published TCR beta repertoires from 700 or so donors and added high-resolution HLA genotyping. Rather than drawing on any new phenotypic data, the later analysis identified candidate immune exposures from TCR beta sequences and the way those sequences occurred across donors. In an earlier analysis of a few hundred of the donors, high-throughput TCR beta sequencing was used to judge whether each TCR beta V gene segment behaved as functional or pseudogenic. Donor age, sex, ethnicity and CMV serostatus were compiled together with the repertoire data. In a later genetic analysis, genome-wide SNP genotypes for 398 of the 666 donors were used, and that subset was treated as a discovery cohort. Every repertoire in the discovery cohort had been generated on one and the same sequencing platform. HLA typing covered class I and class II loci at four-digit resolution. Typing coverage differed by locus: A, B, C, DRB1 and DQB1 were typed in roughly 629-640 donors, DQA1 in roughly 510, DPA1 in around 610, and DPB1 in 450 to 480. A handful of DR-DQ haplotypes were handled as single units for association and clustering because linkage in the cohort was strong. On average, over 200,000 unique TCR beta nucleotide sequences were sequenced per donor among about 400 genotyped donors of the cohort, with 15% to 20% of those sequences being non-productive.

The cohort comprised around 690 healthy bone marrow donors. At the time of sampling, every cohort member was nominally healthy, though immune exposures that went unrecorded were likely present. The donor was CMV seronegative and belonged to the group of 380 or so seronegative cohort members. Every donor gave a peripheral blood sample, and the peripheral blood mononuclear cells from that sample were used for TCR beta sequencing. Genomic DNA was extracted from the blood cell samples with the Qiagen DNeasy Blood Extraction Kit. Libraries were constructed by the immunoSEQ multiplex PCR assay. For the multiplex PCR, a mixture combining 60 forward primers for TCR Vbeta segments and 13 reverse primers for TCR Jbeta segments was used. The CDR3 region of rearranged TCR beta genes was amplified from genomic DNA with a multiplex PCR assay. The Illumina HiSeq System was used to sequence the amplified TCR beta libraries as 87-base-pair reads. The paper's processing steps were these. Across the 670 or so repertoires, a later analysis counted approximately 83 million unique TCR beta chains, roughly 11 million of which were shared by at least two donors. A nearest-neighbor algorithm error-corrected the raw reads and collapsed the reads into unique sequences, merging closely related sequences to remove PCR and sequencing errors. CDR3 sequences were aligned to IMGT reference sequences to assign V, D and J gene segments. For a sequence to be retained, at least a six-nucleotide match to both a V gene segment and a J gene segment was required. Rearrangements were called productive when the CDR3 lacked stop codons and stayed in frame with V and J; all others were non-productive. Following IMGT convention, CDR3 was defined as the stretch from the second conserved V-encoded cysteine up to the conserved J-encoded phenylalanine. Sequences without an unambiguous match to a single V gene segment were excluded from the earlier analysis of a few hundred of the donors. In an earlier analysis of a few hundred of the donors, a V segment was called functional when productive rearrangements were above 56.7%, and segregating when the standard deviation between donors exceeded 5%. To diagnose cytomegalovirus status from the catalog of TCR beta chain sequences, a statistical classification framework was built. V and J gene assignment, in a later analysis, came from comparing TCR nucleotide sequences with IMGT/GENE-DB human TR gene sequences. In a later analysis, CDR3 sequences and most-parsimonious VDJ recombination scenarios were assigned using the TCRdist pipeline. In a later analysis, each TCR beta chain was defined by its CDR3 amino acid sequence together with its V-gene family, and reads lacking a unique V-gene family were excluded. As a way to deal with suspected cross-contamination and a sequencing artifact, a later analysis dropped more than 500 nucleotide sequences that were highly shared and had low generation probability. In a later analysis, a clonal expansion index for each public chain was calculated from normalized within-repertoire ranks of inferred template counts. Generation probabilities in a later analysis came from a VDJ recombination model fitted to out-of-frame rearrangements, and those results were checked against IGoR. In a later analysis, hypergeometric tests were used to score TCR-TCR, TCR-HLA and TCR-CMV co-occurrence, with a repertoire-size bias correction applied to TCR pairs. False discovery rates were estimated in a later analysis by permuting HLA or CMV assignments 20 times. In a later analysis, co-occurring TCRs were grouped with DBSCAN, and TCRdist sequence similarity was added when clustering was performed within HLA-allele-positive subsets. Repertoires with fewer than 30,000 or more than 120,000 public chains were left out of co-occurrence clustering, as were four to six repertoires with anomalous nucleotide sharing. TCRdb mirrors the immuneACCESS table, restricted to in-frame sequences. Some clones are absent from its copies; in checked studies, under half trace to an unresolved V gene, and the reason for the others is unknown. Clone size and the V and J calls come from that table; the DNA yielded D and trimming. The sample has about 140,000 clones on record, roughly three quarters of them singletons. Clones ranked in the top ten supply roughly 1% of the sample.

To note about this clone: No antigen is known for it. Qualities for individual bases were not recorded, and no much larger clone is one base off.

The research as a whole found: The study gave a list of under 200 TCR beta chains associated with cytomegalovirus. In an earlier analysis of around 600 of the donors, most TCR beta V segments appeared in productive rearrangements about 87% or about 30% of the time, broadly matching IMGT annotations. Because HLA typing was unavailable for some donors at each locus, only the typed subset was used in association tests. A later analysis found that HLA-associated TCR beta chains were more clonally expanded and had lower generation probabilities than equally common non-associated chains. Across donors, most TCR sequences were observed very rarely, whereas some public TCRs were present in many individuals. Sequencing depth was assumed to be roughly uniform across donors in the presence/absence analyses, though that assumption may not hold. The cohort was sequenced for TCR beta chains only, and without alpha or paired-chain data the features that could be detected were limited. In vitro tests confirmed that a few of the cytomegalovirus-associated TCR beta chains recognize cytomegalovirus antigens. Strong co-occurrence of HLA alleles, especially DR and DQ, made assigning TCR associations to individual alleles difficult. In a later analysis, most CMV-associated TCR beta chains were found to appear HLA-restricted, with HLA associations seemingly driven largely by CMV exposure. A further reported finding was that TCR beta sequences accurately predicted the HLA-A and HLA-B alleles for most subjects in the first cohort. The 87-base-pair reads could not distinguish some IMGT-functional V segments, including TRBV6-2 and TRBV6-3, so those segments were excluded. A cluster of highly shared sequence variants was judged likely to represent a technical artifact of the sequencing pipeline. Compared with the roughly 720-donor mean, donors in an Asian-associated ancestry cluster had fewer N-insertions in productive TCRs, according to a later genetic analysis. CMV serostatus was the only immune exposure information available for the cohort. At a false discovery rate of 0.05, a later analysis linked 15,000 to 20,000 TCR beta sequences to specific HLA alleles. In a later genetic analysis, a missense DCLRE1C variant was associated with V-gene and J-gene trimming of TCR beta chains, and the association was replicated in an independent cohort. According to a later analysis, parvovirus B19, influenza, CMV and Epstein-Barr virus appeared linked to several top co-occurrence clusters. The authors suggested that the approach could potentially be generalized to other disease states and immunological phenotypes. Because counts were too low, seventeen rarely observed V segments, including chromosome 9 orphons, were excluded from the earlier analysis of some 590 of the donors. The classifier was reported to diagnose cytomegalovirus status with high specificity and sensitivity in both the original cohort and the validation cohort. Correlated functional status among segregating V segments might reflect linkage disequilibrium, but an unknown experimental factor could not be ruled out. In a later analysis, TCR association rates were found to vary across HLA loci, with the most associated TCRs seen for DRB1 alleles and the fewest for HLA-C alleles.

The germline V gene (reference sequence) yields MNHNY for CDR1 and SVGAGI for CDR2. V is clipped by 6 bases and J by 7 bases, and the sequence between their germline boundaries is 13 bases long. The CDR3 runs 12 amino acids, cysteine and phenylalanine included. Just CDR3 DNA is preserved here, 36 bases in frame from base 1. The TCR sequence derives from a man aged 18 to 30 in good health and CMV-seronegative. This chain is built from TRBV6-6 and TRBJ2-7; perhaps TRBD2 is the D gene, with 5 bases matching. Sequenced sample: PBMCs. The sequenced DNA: TGTGCCAGCAGCCACTCGGGGTCTGAGCAGTACTTC. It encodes CASSHSGSEQYF.